One sample yielded the 21 T cell receptor beta chains listed below, sequenced in a study of CD8 T cells in ankylosing spondylitis. TCRdb reprocessed the 5' RACE reads via MiXCR and lists one record per CDR3 protein. The sample comprises 50,000 or so distinct CDR3 sequences, about 7% of which are singletons, and around 7.8% rests with the top ten. Material: blood, either unsorted or a sorted T cell fraction (not recorded which). The receptors originated from a female donor with ankylosing spondylitis or in good health (not recorded which).

This clonotype was detected ten times or more. The chain carries TRBV6-2 or TRBV6-3 and TRBJ2-2; D is possibly TRBD1 (6 bases). This CDR3 is 17 amino acids long. Per germline, CDR1 MNHEY and CDR2 SVGEGT. Trimming cost V 4 bases and J 2 bases, with 17 bases left between them. CDR3 in amino acids: CASSSGQHLGNTGELFF. CDR3 DNA sequence: TGTGCCAGCAGTTCCGGACAGCACCTGGGAAACACCGGGGAGCTGTTTTTT.

This clonotype occurred many times. The chain uses TRBV12-3 or TRBV12-4 and TRBJ2-5; D call uncertain. The CDR3 consists of 13 residues. V was clipped by 5 bases and J by 5 bases, with 12 bases between them. The CDR3 region is CASSPLNVETQYF. The CDR3 DNA is TGTGCCAGCAGTCCCCTAAATGTCGAGACCCAGTACTTC.

This clonotype has a single count. A much larger clone lies a single base off, so this may be a read error. The chain carries TRBV20-1 and TRBJ2-5, with D unresolved. Germline lookup yields CDR1 DFQATT and CDR2 SNEGSKA (reference sequence). The CDR3 covers 13 residues. CDR3 sequence reads: CSARDPRPETRYF. CDR3 DNA sequence: TGCAGTGCTAGAGATCCCAGGCCGGAGACCCGGTACTTC.

This clonotype was picked up many times. J is TRBJ2-5 and V is TRBV3-1; 7 nucleotides match TRBD2. The CDR3 sequence is 13 residues long. Germline V lookup: CDR1 LGHDT, CDR2 YNNKEL (reference sequence). V lost 2 bases and J lost 4; bases outside the gene matches: 1. The CDR3 spells CASSQSGGETQYF. DNA of the CDR3: TGTGCCAGCAGCCAATCGGGAGGAGAGACCCAGTACTTC.

This clonotype was detected ten times or more. The rearrangement uses TRBV18 and TRBJ2-6; D uncertain. The CDR3 totals 15 residues. Trimming took 0 bases from V and 8 from J, leaving 11 bases between them. Germline loops: CDR1 KGHSH, CDR2 LQKENI. CDR3: CASSPPTAETNVLTF. The CDR3 nucleotides are TGTGCCAGCTCACCACCCACAGCCGAGACCAACGTCCTGACTTTC.

This clonotype was counted many times. The rearrangement joins TRBV5-1 to TRBJ1-6; D remains ambiguous. CDR3 length: 15 amino acids. CDR1 SGHRS and CDR2 YFSETQ come from the germline V gene. Trimming stripped 5 bases from V and 5 bases from J, with 14 bases between. Here the CDR3 DNA reads TGCGCCAGCAGTGGACTGGGCATCCATAATTCACCCCTCCACTTT. Its protein is CASSGLGIHNSPLHF.

This clonotype showed up many times. The CDR3 protein is CASSLEGGVVQYF. CDR3 in DNA: TGCGCCAGCAGCTTGGAAGGGGGTGTGGTTCAGTACTTC. This chain links TRBV5-1 with TRBJ2-4; D possibly corresponds to TRBD1 (6 bases). Deletions cut 0 bases from V and 11 bases from J, with 12 bases between. Germline loops: CDR1 SGHRS, CDR2 YFSETQ. The CDR3 sequence is 13 residues long.

By its share, this clonotype is medium-sized. The chain links TRBV29-1 to TRBJ1-5; D is perhaps TRBD1 (5 bases). Germline V gives CDR1 SQVTM, CDR2 ANQGSEA. V lost 6 bases to trimming and J lost 1 base, with 7 bases between them. This CDR3 is 12 amino acids long. CDR3 DNA: TGCAGCGTACGGGACAGCAATCAGCCCCAGCATTTT. It yields the protein CSVRDSNQPQHF. The variable domain in full, with the rest retrieved from reference TRBV29-1 and TRBJ1-5, is SAVISQKPSRDICQRGTSLTIQCQVDSQVTMMFWYRQQPGQSLTLIATANQGSEATYESGFVIDKFPISRPNLTFSTLTVSNMSPEDSSIYLCSVRDSNQPQHFGDGTRLSIL.

This clonotype came up many times. This chain connects TRBV24-1 to TRBJ1-2; D perhaps matches TRBD1 (5 bases). CDR1 is KGHDR and CDR2 is SFDVKD in the germline V gene. V was clipped by 3 bases and J by 5 bases, with 18 bases between them. There are 16 residues in the CDR3. The chain's CDR3 is CATSDTKGPERYGYTF. The CDR3 region has the DNA TGTGCCACCAGTGATACTAAGGGGCCCGAAAGATATGGCTACACCTTC.

This clonotype was observed many times. This sequence joins TRBV2 and TRBJ2-2; D might be TRBD1 or TRBD2, each matching 5 bases. V was cut by 7 bases and J by 0 bases, with 9 bases left in between. In germline, CDR1 is SNHLY, CDR2 FYNNEI. CDR3 length: 14 amino acids. The CDR3 region has the DNA TGTGCCAGCATCGAGGGGCCGAACACCGGGGAGCTGTTTTTT. Its translation is CASIEGPNTGELFF.

This clonotype showed up many times. The chain uses TRBV24-1 and TRBJ2-3, with D tentatively TRBD2 (6 bases). The germline V gene encodes CDR1 KGHDR and CDR2 SFDVKD. This CDR3 has 17 residues. The V and J ends lost 5 bases and 0 bases respectively, with 17 bases between them. DNA of the CDR3: TGTGCCACCAGTGCCTTGGTTGGCGGGGACAGCACAGATACGCAGTATTTT. This sequence encodes CATSALVGGDSTDTQYF.

Many counts were recorded for this clonotype. The chain combines TRBV28 with TRBJ1-4, with D perhaps TRBD1 (6 bases). Germline CDR1 and CDR2: MDHEN and SYDVKM. CDR3 length: 15 amino acids. Deletions cut 6 bases from V and 10 bases from J, with 21 bases between. The CDR3 region has the DNA TGTGCCAGCAGACCTCCTCAGGGGATATTCGGAAAACTGTTTTTT. This translates into CASRPPQGIFGKLFF.

There are many counts of this clonotype. The chain joins TRBV20-1 to TRBJ1-2; D possibly corresponds to TRBD1 (6 bases). CDR3 length equals 16 residues. Germline V gene data show CDR1 as DFQATT and CDR2 as SNEGSKA (reference sequence). Trimming cost V 5 bases and J 0 bases, with 19 bases left between them. CDR3: CSASGQGNSANYGYTF. CDR3 bases: TGCAGTGCTTCGGGGCAGGGGAATTCCGCTAACTATGGCTACACCTTC.

This clonotype was detected ten times or more. This chain links TRBV11-1 with TRBJ1-2; TRBD1 is a possible D gene (6 bases). The CDR3 is 13 residues long. In germline, CDR1 is SGHAT, CDR2 FQDESV (reference sequence). V shed 5 bases and J shed 4 bases, with 11 bases lying between them. The CDR3 is CASSITGSYGYTF. CDR3 DNA: TGTGCCAGCAGCATCACAGGGTCCTATGGCTACACCTTC.

There are many counts of this clonotype. V usage is TRBV9 and J usage is TRBJ1-3; D is unresolved. The CDR3 is 14 amino acids. Trimming left V 1 base short and J 1 base short, with 6 bases between. Germline V lookup: CDR1 SGDLS, CDR2 YYNGEE. As DNA, the CDR3 is TGTGCCAGCAGCGTAATCGGTTCTGGAAACACCATATATTTT. Translated: CASSVIGSGNTIYF.

This clonotype was picked up many times. The V call is TRBV18, the J call TRBJ2-7; unclear D gene. The CDR3 is made up of 14 amino acids. Looked up from germline, CDR1 is KGHSH and CDR2 is LQKENI. V was clipped by 2 bases and J by 6 bases, with 14 bases between them. The CDR3 region is CASSPIAGKAEQYV. CDR3 sequence (DNA): TGTGCCAGCTCACCAATAGCAGGAAAGGCCGAGCAGTACGTC.

Ten or more counts support this clonotype. V usage is TRBV5-1 and J usage is TRBJ2-3; a possible D gene is TRBD2 (5 bases). Trimming stripped 4 bases from V and 5 bases from J, with 14 bases between. Germline V CDR1 and CDR2: SGHRS, YFSETQ. The CDR3 runs 14 residues. For the CDR3, the DNA is TGCGCCAGCAGCACGCGGACTTCACAAGATACGCAGTATTTT. It specifies CASSTRTSQDTQYF.

Regarding this clonotype: The germline gene is not matched at one end of the junction; a read error may be the cause. The rearrangement uses TRBV19 and TRBJ2-3; 13 positions agree with TRBD2. CDR1 and CDR2 (germline): LNHDA, SQIVND (reference sequence). The CDR3 covers 17 residues. The CDR3 sequence is CVSSIRLAGGQWDTQYF. The DNA for the CDR3 is TGTGTCAGTAGTATCCGACTAGCGGGGGGCCAGTGGGATACGCAGTATTTT.

This clonotype was counted at least ten times. The chain couples TRBV28 to TRBJ1-5; D is ambiguous. The CDR3 covers 15 residues. Trimming left V 6 bases short and J 1 base short, with 13 bases between. Germline CDR1 is MDHEN and CDR2 is SYDVKM. The CDR3 DNA is TGTGCCAGCAGGCCGGTGACGGGGAGCAATCAGCCCCAGCATTTT. It encodes CASRPVTGSNQPQHF. The full variable domain, with the rest looked up from reference TRBV28 and TRBJ1-5, is DVKVTQSSRYLVKRTGEKVFLECVQDMDHENMFWYRQDPGLGLRLIYFSYDVKMKEKGDIPEGYSVSREKKERFSLILESASTNQTSMYLCASRPVTGSNQPQHFGDGTRLSIL.

This clonotype was seen at least ten times. V usage is TRBV6-2 or TRBV6-3 and J usage is TRBJ1-5; possible D gene TRBD1, 6 bases. The V end was cut by 11 bases, the J end by 7 bases, with 15 bases between. CDR1 MNHEY and CDR2 SVGEGT come from the germline V gene. There are 12 residues in the CDR3. The CDR3 bases are TGTGCCGTACAGGGTTCTGACCAGCCCCAGCATTTT. The encoded protein is CAVQGSDQPQHF.

This clonotype has at least ten counts. The chain couples TRBV4-3 to TRBJ2-5; TRBD2 aligns across 9 bases. The ends lost 0 bases at V and 2 bases at J; junction bases unmatched: 4. This CDR3 comprises 16 residues. Germline CDR1 reads LGHNA; CDR2 reads YSLEER. The CDR3 DNA reads as TGCGCCAGCAGCCAAGAGGCGGGGGGGTGGCAAGAGACCCAGTACTTC. The encoded protein is CASSQEAGGWQETQYF.